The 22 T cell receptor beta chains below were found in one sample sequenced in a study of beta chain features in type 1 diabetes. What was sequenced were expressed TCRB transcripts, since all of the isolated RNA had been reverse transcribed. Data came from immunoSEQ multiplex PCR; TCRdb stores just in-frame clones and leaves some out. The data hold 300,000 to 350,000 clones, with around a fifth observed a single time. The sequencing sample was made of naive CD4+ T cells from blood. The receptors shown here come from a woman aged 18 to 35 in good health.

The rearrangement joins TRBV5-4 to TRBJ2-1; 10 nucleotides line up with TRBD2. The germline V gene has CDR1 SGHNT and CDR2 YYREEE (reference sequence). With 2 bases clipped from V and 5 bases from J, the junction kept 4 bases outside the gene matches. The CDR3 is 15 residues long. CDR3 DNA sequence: TGTGCCAGCAGCTTAAAGACTAGCGGGCACAATGAGCAGTTCTTC. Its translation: CASSLKTSGHNEQFF.

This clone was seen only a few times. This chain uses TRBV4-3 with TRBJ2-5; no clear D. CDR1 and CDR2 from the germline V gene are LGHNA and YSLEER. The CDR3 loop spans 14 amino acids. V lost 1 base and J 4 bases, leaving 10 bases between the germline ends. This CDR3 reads CASSQGLVGETQYF. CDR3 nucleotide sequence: TGCGCCAGCAGCCAAGGACTGGTGGGAGAGACCCAGTACTTC.

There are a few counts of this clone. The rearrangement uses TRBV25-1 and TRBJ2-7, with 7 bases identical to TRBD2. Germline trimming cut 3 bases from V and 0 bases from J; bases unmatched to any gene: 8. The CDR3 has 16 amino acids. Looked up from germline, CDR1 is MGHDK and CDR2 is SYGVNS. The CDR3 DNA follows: TGTGCCAGCAGTGATGAGGCGGGGGAAGCCTCCTACGAGCAGTACTTC. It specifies CASSDEAGEASYEQYF.

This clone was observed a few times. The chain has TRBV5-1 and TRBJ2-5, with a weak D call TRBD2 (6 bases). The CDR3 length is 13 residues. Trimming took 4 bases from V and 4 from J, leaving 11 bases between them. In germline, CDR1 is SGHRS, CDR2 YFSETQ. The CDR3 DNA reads TGCGCCAGCAGCGGGGAGGCCACAGAGACCCAGTACTTC. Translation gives CASSGEATETQYF. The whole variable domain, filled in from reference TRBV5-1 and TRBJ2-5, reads KAGVTQTPRYLIKTRGQQVTLSCSPISGHRSVSWYQQTPGQGLQFLFEYFSETQRNKGNFPGRFSGRQFSNSRSEMNVSTLELGDSALYLCASSGEATETQYFGPGTRLLVL.

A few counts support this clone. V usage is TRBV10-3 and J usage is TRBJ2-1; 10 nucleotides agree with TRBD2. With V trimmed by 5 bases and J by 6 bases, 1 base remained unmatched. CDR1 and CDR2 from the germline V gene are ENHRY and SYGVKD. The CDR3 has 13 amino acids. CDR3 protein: CAISIAGGNEQFF. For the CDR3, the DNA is TGTGCCATCAGTATAGCGGGAGGCAATGAGCAGTTCTTC.

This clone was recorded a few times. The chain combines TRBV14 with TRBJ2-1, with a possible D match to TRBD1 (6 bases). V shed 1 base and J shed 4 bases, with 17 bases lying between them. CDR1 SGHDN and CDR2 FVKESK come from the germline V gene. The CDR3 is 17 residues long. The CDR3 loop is CASSQGVGWTDYNEQFF. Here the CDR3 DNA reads TGTGCCAGCAGCCAAGGTGTAGGTTGGACAGATTACAATGAGCAGTTCTTC.

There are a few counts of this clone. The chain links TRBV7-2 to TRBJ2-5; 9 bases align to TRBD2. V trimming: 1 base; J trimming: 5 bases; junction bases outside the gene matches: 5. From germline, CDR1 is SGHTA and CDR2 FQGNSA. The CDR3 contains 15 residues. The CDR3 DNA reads TGTGCCAGCAGCTTAGGGCGCGGGAGGGATGAGACCCAGTACTTC. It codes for CASSLGRGRDETQYF.

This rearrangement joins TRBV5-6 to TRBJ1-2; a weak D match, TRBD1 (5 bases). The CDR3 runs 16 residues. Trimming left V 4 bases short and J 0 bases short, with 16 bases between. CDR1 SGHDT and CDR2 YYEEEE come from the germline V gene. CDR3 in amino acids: CASSVGGTGANYGYTF. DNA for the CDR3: TGTGCCAGCAGCGTAGGAGGGACGGGAGCTAACTATGGCTACACCTTC.

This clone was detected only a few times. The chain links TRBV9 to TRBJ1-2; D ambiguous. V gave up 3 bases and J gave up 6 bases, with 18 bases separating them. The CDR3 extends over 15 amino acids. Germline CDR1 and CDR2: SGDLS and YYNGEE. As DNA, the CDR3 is TGTGCCAGCAGCGAGTGGACTGTCACCCAGGATGGCTACACCTTC. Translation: CASSEWTVTQDGYTF.

The CDR3 sequence: CASSPYWGQGRTYGYTF. In nucleotides, the CDR3 is TGCGCCAGCAGCCCATACTGGGGACAGGGGCGAACCTATGGCTACACCTTC. The V gene is TRBV4-1, the J gene TRBJ1-2; TRBD1 matches 10 bases. This CDR3 contains 17 residues. In germline, CDR1 is MGHRA, CDR2 YSYEKL. V lost 4 bases, J lost 4 bases, and 12 bases stayed unmatched.

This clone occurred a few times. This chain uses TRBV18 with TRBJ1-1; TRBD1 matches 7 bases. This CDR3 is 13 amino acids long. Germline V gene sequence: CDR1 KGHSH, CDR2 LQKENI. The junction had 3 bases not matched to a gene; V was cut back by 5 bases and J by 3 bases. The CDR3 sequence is CASSSGQDTEAFF. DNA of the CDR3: TGTGCCAGCTCATCTGGACAGGACACTGAAGCTTTCTTT.

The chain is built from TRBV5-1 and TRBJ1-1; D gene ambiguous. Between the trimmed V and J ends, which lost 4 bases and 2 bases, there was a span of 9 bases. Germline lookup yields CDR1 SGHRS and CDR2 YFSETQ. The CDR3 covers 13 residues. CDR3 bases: TGCGCCAGCAGCGCATCAGGCAACACTGAAGCTTTCTTT. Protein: CASSASGNTEAFF. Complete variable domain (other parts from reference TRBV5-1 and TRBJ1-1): KAGVTQTPRYLIKTRGQQVTLSCSPISGHRSVSWYQQTPGQGLQFLFEYFSETQRNKGNFPGRFSGRQFSNSRSEMNVSTLELGDSALYLCASSASGNTEAFFGQGTRLTVV.

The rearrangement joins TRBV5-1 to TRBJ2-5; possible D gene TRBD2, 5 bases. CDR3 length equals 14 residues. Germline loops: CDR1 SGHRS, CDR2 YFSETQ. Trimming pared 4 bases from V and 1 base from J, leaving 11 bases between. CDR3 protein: CASSPGSPQETQYF. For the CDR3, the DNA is TGCGCCAGCAGCCCGGGATCACCCCAAGAGACCCAGTACTTC.

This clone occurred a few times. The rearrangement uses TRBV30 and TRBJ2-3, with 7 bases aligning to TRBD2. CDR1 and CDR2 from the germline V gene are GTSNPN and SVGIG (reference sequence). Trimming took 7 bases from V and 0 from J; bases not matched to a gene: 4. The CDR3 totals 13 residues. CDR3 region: CASSGSSTDTQYF. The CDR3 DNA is TGTGCCTCTAGCGGATCCAGCACAGATACGCAGTATTTT. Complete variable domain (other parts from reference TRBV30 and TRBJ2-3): SQTIHQWPATLVQPVGSPLSLECTVEGTSNPNLYWYRQAAGRGLQLLFYSVGIGQISSEVPQNLSASRPQDRQFILSSKKLLLSDSGFYLCASSGSSTDTQYFGPGTRLTVL.

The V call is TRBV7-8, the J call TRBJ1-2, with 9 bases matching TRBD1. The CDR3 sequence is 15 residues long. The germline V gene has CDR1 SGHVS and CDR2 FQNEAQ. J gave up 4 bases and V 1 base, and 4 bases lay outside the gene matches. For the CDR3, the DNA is TGTGCCAGCAGCTTAGAGGGGGGACAGGGCTATGGCTACACCTTC. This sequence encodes CASSLEGGQGYGYTF.

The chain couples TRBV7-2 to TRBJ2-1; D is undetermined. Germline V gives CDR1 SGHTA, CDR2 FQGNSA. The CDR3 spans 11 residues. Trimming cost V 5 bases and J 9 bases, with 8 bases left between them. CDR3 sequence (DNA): TGTGCCAGCAGCATTAATCCTGAGCAGTTCTTC. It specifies CASSINPEQFF.

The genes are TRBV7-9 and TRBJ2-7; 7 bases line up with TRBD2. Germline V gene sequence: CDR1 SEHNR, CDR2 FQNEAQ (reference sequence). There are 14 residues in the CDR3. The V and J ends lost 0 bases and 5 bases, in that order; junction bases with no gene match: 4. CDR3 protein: CASSLASAGHEQYF. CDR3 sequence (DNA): TGTGCCAGCAGCTTAGCTTCAGCGGGGCACGAGCAGTACTTC.

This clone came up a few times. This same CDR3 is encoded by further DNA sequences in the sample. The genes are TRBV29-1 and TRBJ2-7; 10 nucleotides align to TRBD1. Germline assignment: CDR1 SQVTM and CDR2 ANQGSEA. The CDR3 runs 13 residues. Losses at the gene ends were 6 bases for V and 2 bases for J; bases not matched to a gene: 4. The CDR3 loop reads CSVGGTGAYEQYF. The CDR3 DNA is TGCAGCGTCGGAGGGACAGGGGCCTACGAGCAGTACTTC.

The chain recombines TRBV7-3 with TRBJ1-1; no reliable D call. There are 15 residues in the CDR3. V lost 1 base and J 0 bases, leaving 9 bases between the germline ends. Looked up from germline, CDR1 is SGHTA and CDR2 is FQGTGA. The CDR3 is CASSLSGPLNTEAFF. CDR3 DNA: TGTGCCAGCAGCTTAAGCGGGCCCTTGAACACTGAAGCTTTCTTT.

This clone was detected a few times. The CDR3 region has the DNA TGTGCCAGCAGCGTAGACAGGGCCAGGGGAGATACGCAGTATTTT. Translated: CASSVDRARGDTQYF. The chain employs TRBV9 and TRBJ2-3, with D perhaps TRBD1 (6 bases). Trimming removed 0 bases at V and 5 bases at J, with 13 bases between. The germline CDR1 and CDR2 sequences are SGDLS and YYNGEE. The CDR3 totals 15 residues.

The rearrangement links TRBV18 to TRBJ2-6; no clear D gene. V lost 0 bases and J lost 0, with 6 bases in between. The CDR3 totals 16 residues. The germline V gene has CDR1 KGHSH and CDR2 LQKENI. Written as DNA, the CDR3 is TGTGCCAGCTCACCACCTTACAGCTCTGGGGCCAACGTCCTGACTTTC. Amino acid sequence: CASSPPYSSGANVLTF.

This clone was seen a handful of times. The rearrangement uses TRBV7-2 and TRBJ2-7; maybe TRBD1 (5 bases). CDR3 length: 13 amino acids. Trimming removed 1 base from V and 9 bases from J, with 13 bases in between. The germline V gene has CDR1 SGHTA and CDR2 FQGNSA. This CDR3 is CASSLVLQGGQYF. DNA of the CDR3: TGTGCCAGCAGCTTAGTGTTGCAGGGTGGGCAGTACTTC.